Listed below are T cell receptor beta chains from one sample, sequenced in a study of T-cell reconstitution after alpha-beta-depleted transplantation in children. TCRdb re-called the PCR reads with MiXCR, one entry per CDR3 protein. The sample lists some 240,000 distinct CDR3 sequences; around 8.9% were seen once. Source: PBMCs from the stem cell graft donor, taken from the stem cell graft. These receptors were obtained from a human donor who donated a stem cell graft to a child with SCID. Each CDR3 is given with its conserved first and last residue. The D gene is left open where the match is weak. The size of a clone is reported for some rows only, either as once, few or many, or as a class for expanded clones.

V,J,D,size,DNA,CDR3
TRBV20-1,TRBJ2-3,TRBD2,NA,TGCACTGCTAGAGGTTTCGGTAGCGGGGGTTCCACAGATACGCAGTATTTT,CTARGFGSGGSTDTQYF
TRBV20-1,TRBJ1-6,TRBD1,many,TGCAGTGCAAAAGACAGGGGCTATAATTCACCCCTCCACTTT,CSAKDRGYNSPLHF
TRBV4-1,TRBJ2-7,NA,many,TGCGCCAGCAGCCAAGAGTCGAGGGACGAGCAGTACTTC,CASSQESRDEQYF
TRBV6-1,TRBJ1-5,NA,many,TGTGCCAGCATAAGCTCGTGGGGCAATCAGCCCCAGCATTTT,CASISSWGNQPQHF
TRBV20-1,TRBJ1-3,NA,many,TGCAGTGCCCTCCCGAGGGGAAACACCATATATTTT,CSALPRGNTIYF
TRBV27,TRBJ2-7,NA,many,TGTGCCAGCAGTTTAATCATGGGGGACTACGAGCAGTACTTC,CASSLIMGDYEQYF
TRBV20-1,TRBJ1-1,NA,many,TGCAGTGCTAGAGACAATAGGGCTGAAGCTTTCTTT,CSARDNRAEAFF
TRBV12-3/TRBV12-4,TRBJ2-5,NA,many,TGTGCCAGCAGTTTGTTGGGGGTAGAGGGGACCCAGTACTTC,CASSLLGVEGTQYF
TRBV27,TRBJ1-2,TRBD1,many,TGTGCCAGCAGTCGCGTGGCGCCCTCCGGGACAGGGGGTGGCTACACCTTC,CASSRVAPSGTGGGYTF
TRBV20-1,TRBJ2-1,NA,many,TGCAGTCCAACCCAGGCCGGGGGTTACAATGAGCAGTTCTTC,CSPTQAGGYNEQFF
TRBV6-5,TRBJ1-2,NA,many,TGTGCCAGCAGTTACTCGTCTGCGGGAAACTATGGCTACACCTTC,CASSYSSAGNYGYTF
TRBV25-1,TRBJ2-2,NA,NA,TGTGCCAGCAGTGCCCGGGACCGACCGAACACCGGGGAGCTGTTTTTT,CASSARDRPNTGELFF
TRBV5-1,TRBJ2-7,NA,many,TGCGCCAGCAGCTTGGGGCCTGCCGCCTACGAGCAGTACTTC,CASSLGPAAYEQYF
TRBV5-1,TRBJ2-7,NA,many,TGCGCCAGCAGCTTGGGACCGACCACTTACGAGCAGTACTTC,CASSLGPTTYEQYF
TRBV20-1,TRBJ2-1,TRBD2,many,TGCAGTGCTACAGCGAGCGGGGTCAATGAGCAGTTCTTC,CSATASGVNEQFF
TRBV5-1,TRBJ2-7,NA,few,TGCGCCAGCAGTTCCACCCGGGAGTTTCCTTCCTACGAGCAGTACTTC,CASSSTREFPSYEQYF
TRBV27,TRBJ1-2,NA,many,TGTGCCAGCAGCTTGACGGGGGGGTATGGCTACACCTTC,CASSLTGGYGYTF
TRBV9,TRBJ1-2,NA,many,TGTGCCAGCAGCGAGAGACCCCGGGACACGATCGTTTCGGGAGGCTACACCTTC,CASSERPRDTIVSGGYTF
TRBV7-2,TRBJ1-1,NA,many,TGTGCCAGCAGCATTAGTTGGTCGGAGAACACTGAAGCTTTCTTT,CASSISWSENTEAFF
TRBV5-1,TRBJ2-5,NA,many,TGCGCCAGCAGCTTGGGACCTCAAGAGACCCAGTACTTC,CASSLGPQETQYF
TRBV28,TRBJ1-5,NA,many,TGTGCCAGCAACCTGTGGGGGAGGGCAAGTCAGCCCCAGCATTTT,CASNLWGRASQPQHF
TRBV12-3/TRBV12-4,TRBJ2-3,NA,many,TGTGCCAGCAGGGACACAGATACGCAGTATTTT,CASRDTDTQYF
TRBV29-1,TRBJ1-2,NA,many,TGCAGCGTGGTAGGGGACAACTATGGCTACACCTTC,CSVVGDNYGYTF
TRBV5-1,TRBJ2-7,NA,many,TGCGCCAGCAGCTTATCGGGAAGGGAGTCCAACGAGCAGTACTTC,CASSLSGRESNEQYF
TRBV5-1,TRBJ2-3,TRBD1,NA,TGCGCCAGTGCCAAACCGGACAGGACTAGCACAGATACGCAGTATTTT,CASAKPDRTSTDTQYF
TRBV4-1,TRBJ1-6,TRBD1,many,TGCGCCAGCAGCCAAGATCGCAGGGGGCTTTCACCCCTCCACTTT,CASSQDRRGLSPLHF
TRBV27,TRBJ2-3,NA,many,TGTGCCAGCAGTCTAAAGATAAGCACAGATACGCAGTATTTT,CASSLKISTDTQYF
TRBV20-1,TRBJ1-6,NA,many,TGCAGTGCGAAGACCCCGGGACGGCCCAATTCACCCCTCCACTTT,CSAKTPGRPNSPLHF
TRBV5-1,TRBJ2-5,TRBD2,many,TGCGCCAGCAGCTTGGATCCCTTAGCGGGGGGCCGACAAGAGACCCAGTACTTC,CASSLDPLAGGRQETQYF
TRBV6-6,TRBJ1-2,NA,few,TGTGCCAGCAGTCCCGGACAACTCTATGGCTACACCTTC,CASSPGQLYGYTF
TRBV7-9,TRBJ2-6,NA,many,TGTGCCAGCAGCCCTTTAGGGGTTTCTGGGGCCAACGTCCTGACTTTC,CASSPLGVSGANVLTF
TRBV12-3/TRBV12-4,TRBJ2-5,TRBD2,NA,TGTGCCAGCAGTTTAGGCGGGGGGGCCGAGAAGACCCAGTACTTC,CASSLGGGAEKTQYF
TRBV5-6,TRBJ2-2,NA,many,TGTGCCAGCAGCCAGCCGGGGTCGGGGACCGGGGAGCTGTTTTTT,CASSQPGSGTGELFF
TRBV20-1,TRBJ2-2,TRBD2,many,TGCAGTGCTAGCGGGGGGGCCCGTGCCGGGGAGCTGTTTTTT,CSASGGARAGELFF
TRBV29-1,TRBJ1-1,NA,many,TGCAGCGTACATAGGCAGGGACCCAACACTGAAGCTTTCTTT,CSVHRQGPNTEAFF
TRBV5-1,TRBJ2-1,NA,many,TGCGCCAGCAGCGACTATCGTTTCTACAATGAGCAGTTCTTC,CASSDYRFYNEQFF
TRBV5-1,TRBJ2-4,NA,many,TGCGCCAGCAGCTTGGCCGGGCAGGCATCCAAAAACATTCAGTACTTC,CASSLAGQASKNIQYF
TRBV18,TRBJ2-3,NA,NA,TGTGCCAGCTCACCACTCCCCTCTCGCACAGATACGCAGTATTTT,CASSPLPSRTDTQYF
TRBV5-1,TRBJ2-1,NA,many,TGCGCCAGCAGCTCGGTTTTCTCCTACAATGAGCAGTTCTTC,CASSSVFSYNEQFF
TRBV20-1,TRBJ2-1,TRBD2,NA,TGCAGTGCTAGCGGGGGGTTCTACAATGAGCAGTTCTTC,CSASGGFYNEQFF
TRBV29-1,TRBJ2-1,NA,many,TGCAGCGTTCCGTTCGTTGGGGACGAGCAGTTCTTC,CSVPFVGDEQFF
TRBV20-1,TRBJ1-2,NA,many,TGCAGTGCAAGAACGGACAGACGTAACTATGGCTACACCTTC,CSARTDRRNYGYTF
TRBV3-1,TRBJ2-1,TRBD1,few,TGTGCCAGCAGCGATACCGGGACAGCGGCCTACAATGAGCAGTTCTTC,CASSDTGTAAYNEQFF
TRBV15,TRBJ2-3,NA,few,TGTGCCACCAGCACGGGACTCCGGGTTACTAGCACAGATACGCAGTATTTT,CATSTGLRVTSTDTQYF
TRBV28,TRBJ1-3,NA,many,TGTGCCAGCAGTTTCAGGACGGCTGGAAACACCATATATTTT,CASSFRTAGNTIYF
TRBV4-2,TRBJ1-2,NA,few,TGTGCCAGCAGCCAGAAACAGGATACCTTCTATGGCTACACCTTC,CASSQKQDTFYGYTF
TRBV9,TRBJ2-2,NA,many,TGTGCCAGCAGCGTAGCTAGTGGGGGGATCACCGGGGAGCTGTTTTTT,CASSVASGGITGELFF
TRBV5-1,TRBJ2-3,NA,many,TGCGCCAGCAGCTCGAGGGCGGGGGCTGGAGATACGCAGTATTTT,CASSSRAGAGDTQYF
TRBV20-1,TRBJ2-7,TRBD2,many,TGCAGTGGCTCGACTAGCGGGGGCCGCGAGCAGTACTTC,CSGSTSGGREQYF
TRBV29-1,TRBJ1-3,NA,many,TGCAGCGTTGAAGGGTCTTACTCTGGAAACACCATATATTTT,CSVEGSYSGNTIYF
TRBV27,TRBJ1-6,NA,many,TGTGCCAGCAGTTTAGCCCCAAATTCACCCCTCCACTTT,CASSLAPNSPLHF